The rows below give T cell receptor beta chains drawn from one sample of a study of blood T cells in healthy people across ages. MiXCR was run by TCRdb on the 5' RACE reads, yielding one entry per CDR3 protein. The table records some 780,000 distinct CDR3 sequences, approximately 60% of them present only once. Specimen: blood. The receptor set was obtained from a man aged 40-50 years in good health. Both conserved end residues are part of each CDR3. The order of the fields is V gene, D gene, J gene, clone size, CDR3 protein, CDR3 DNA. D genes are given only for firm matches. Clone size is shown for a subset of rows, as once, few, many or a class of expanded clone.

v_call: TRBV7-2
d_call: NA
j_call: TRBJ1-1
clone_size: few
cdr3_aa: CASSSPHFF
cdr3_nt: TGTGCCAGCAGCTCTCCTCATTTCTTT

v_call: TRBV24-1
d_call: TRBD1
j_call: TRBJ1-2
clone_size: NA
cdr3_aa: CATSDDQDRGIYGYTF
cdr3_nt: TGTGCCACCAGTGATGACCAGGACAGGGGAATCTATGGCTACACCTTC

v_call: TRBV7-2
d_call: TRBD1
j_call: TRBJ2-7
clone_size: few
cdr3_aa: CASSPDRVRNEQYF
cdr3_nt: TGTGCCAGCAGCCCGGACAGGGTGAGAAACGAGCAGTACTTC

v_call: TRBV24-1
d_call: NA
j_call: TRBJ2-2
clone_size: NA
cdr3_aa: CATSVLNTGELFF
cdr3_nt: TGTGCCACCAGTGTGTTGAACACCGGGGAGCTGTTTTTT

v_call: TRBV6-5
d_call: NA
j_call: TRBJ1-2
clone_size: few
cdr3_aa: CASSHKGGYTF
cdr3_nt: TGTGCCAGCAGTCACAAGGGTGGCTACACCTTC

v_call: TRBV20-1
d_call: NA
j_call: TRBJ2-5
clone_size: many
cdr3_aa: CSARDRLVGVETQYF
cdr3_nt: TGCAGTGCTAGAGATCGATTGGTGGGAGTGGAGACCCAGTACTTC

v_call: TRBV7-9
d_call: NA
j_call: TRBJ1-1
clone_size: few
cdr3_aa: CASSLPKLGQMNTEAFF
cdr3_nt: TGTGCCAGCAGCTTACCGAAACTAGGACAGATGAACACTGAAGCTTTCTTT

v_call: TRBV2
d_call: NA
j_call: TRBJ2-1
clone_size: NA
cdr3_aa: CAIPGAGVRNEQFF
cdr3_nt: TGTGCCATCCCCGGGGCCGGAGTAAGAAATGAGCAGTTCTTC

v_call: TRBV7-9
d_call: NA
j_call: TRBJ2-1
clone_size: few
cdr3_aa: CASSSYNTGQFF
cdr3_nt: TGTGCCAGCAGCTCGTATAACACCGGGCAGTTCTTC

v_call: TRBV24-1
d_call: TRBD1
j_call: TRBJ2-3
clone_size: NA
cdr3_aa: CATSTTYDRASKGTQYF
cdr3_nt: TGCGCCACCAGTACAACCTACGACAGGGCCAGCAAGGGTACGCAGTATTTT

v_call: TRBV11-3
d_call: NA
j_call: TRBJ2-5
clone_size: few
cdr3_aa: CASSFGVETQYF
cdr3_nt: TGTGCCAGCAGCTTCGGGGTAGAGACCCAGTACTTC

v_call: TRBV29-1
d_call: NA
j_call: TRBJ2-4
clone_size: NA
cdr3_aa: CSARQALAKNIQYF
cdr3_nt: TGCAGCGCCAGACAGGCTCTAGCCAAAAACATTCAGTACTTC

v_call: TRBV12-3/TRBV12-4
d_call: NA
j_call: TRBJ1-1
clone_size: NA
cdr3_aa: CASTPGARTEAFF
cdr3_nt: TGTGCCAGCACCCCCGGGGCCCGCACTGAAGCTTTCTTT

v_call: TRBV7-8
d_call: TRBD1
j_call: TRBJ1-5
clone_size: few
cdr3_aa: CASSLAGTGSQPQHF
cdr3_nt: TGTGCCAGCAGCTTAGCGGGGACAGGGAGTCAGCCCCAGCATTTT

v_call: TRBV4-3
d_call: NA
j_call: TRBJ2-6
clone_size: NA
cdr3_aa: CASSQVGRNVLTF
cdr3_nt: TGCGCCAGCAGCCAAGTGGGAAGGAACGTCCTGACTTTC

v_call: TRBV29-1
d_call: TRBD2
j_call: TRBJ2-7
clone_size: NA
cdr3_aa: CSVGSRLAGVNYEQYF
cdr3_nt: TGCAGCGTTGGATCTCGACTAGCGGGAGTGAACTACGAGCAGTACTTC

v_call: TRBV6-6
d_call: TRBD2
j_call: TRBJ2-5
clone_size: NA
cdr3_aa: CASSRSGVQETQYF
cdr3_nt: TGTGCCAGCAGTCGTAGCGGGGTCCAAGAGACCCAGTACTTC

v_call: TRBV5-1
d_call: TRBD1
j_call: TRBJ2-3
clone_size: NA
cdr3_aa: CASRGDRNTDTQYF
cdr3_nt: TGCGCCAGCAGGGGGGACAGAAACACAGATACGCAGTATTTT

v_call: TRBV5-8
d_call: NA
j_call: TRBJ2-1
clone_size: NA
cdr3_aa: CASSSATAFSYNEQFF
cdr3_nt: TGTGCCAGCAGCTCGGCGACTGCTTTCTCCTACAATGAGCAGTTCTTC

v_call: TRBV28
d_call: NA
j_call: TRBJ2-2
clone_size: NA
cdr3_aa: CASSFWDQNTGELFF
cdr3_nt: TGTGCCAGCAGTTTTTGGGATCAGAACACCGGGGAGCTGTTTTTT

v_call: TRBV5-1
d_call: TRBD1
j_call: TRBJ2-7
clone_size: few
cdr3_aa: CASSLGTGGNQYF
cdr3_nt: TGCGCCAGCAGCCTAGGGACAGGAGGAAACCAGTACTTC

v_call: TRBV5-1
d_call: NA
j_call: TRBJ2-1
clone_size: NA
cdr3_aa: CASRMDGNEQFF
cdr3_nt: TGCGCCAGCAGAATGGACGGCAATGAGCAGTTCTTC

v_call: TRBV6-1
d_call: TRBD1
j_call: TRBJ2-3
clone_size: NA
cdr3_aa: CASTTGGSTDAQYF
cdr3_nt: TGTGCCAGCACGACAGGGGGATCCACAGATGCGCAGTATTTT

v_call: TRBV5-1
d_call: NA
j_call: TRBJ1-2
clone_size: NA
cdr3_aa: CASSSGTGFNYGYTF
cdr3_nt: TGCGCCAGCAGCTCCGGTACAGGGTTTAACTATGGCTACACCTTC

v_call: TRBV3-1
d_call: TRBD1
j_call: TRBJ1-2
clone_size: NA
cdr3_aa: CASSQDGTGARGYTF
cdr3_nt: TGTGCCAGCAGCCAAGATGGGACAGGGGCCCGTGGCTACACCTTC

v_call: TRBV7-2
d_call: NA
j_call: TRBJ2-3
clone_size: NA
cdr3_aa: CASSFPPGGNTDTQYF
cdr3_nt: TGTGCCAGCAGCTTCCCCCCCGGCGGAAACACAGATACGCAGTATTTT

v_call: TRBV3-1
d_call: NA
j_call: TRBJ2-7
clone_size: NA
cdr3_aa: CASTDPGHEQYF
cdr3_nt: TGTGCCAGCACCGACCCCGGGCACGAGCAGTACTTC

v_call: TRBV27
d_call: NA
j_call: TRBJ2-7
clone_size: NA
cdr3_aa: CASSFRRQNPCEQYF
cdr3_nt: TGTGCCAGCAGCTTTAGGAGACAGAACCCTTGCGAGCAGTACTTC

v_call: TRBV27
d_call: NA
j_call: TRBJ2-5
clone_size: few
cdr3_aa: CASSSPLRGAETQYF
cdr3_nt: TGTGCCAGCAGTTCCCCTCTCAGGGGAGCAGAGACCCAGTACTTC

v_call: TRBV15
d_call: NA
j_call: TRBJ2-3
clone_size: few
cdr3_aa: CATSRDGPLRNLDTDTQYF
cdr3_nt: TGTGCCACCAGCAGAGATGGGCCCCTCAGGAATTTGGACACAGATACGCAGTATTTT

v_call: TRBV6-5
d_call: NA
j_call: TRBJ2-5
clone_size: NA
cdr3_aa: CASSYSASQETQYF
cdr3_nt: TGTGCCAGCAGTTACTCGGCCAGCCAAGAGACCCAGTACTTC

v_call: TRBV6-2/TRBV6-3
d_call: TRBD1
j_call: TRBJ2-7
clone_size: NA
cdr3_aa: CASSSPGQAPYEQYF
cdr3_nt: TGTGCCAGCAGTTCCCCGGGACAGGCACCCTACGAGCAGTACTTC

v_call: TRBV21-1
d_call: NA
j_call: TRBJ2-7
clone_size: few
cdr3_aa: CASSKARVLAGREFLCQAYEQYF
cdr3_nt: TGTGCCAGCAGCAAAGCTCGAGTGTTGGCTGGGCGGGAGTTCCTGTGCCAAGCCTACGAGCAGTACTTC

v_call: TRBV28
d_call: NA
j_call: TRBJ2-1
clone_size: NA
cdr3_aa: CASSFSAGTLYNEQFF
cdr3_nt: TGTGCCAGCAGTTTTTCAGCAGGGACCTTATACAATGAGCAGTTCTTC

v_call: TRBV6-5
d_call: NA
j_call: TRBJ2-7
clone_size: few
cdr3_aa: CASHDPGGRAEQYF
cdr3_nt: TGTGCCAGCCACGACCCCGGGGGACGGGCCGAGCAGTACTTC

v_call: TRBV7-6
d_call: NA
j_call: TRBJ2-7
clone_size: NA
cdr3_aa: CDSSPRSGVVYEQYF
cdr3_nt: TGTGACAGCAGCCCCCGCTCGGGAGTCGTCTACGAGCAGTACTTC

v_call: TRBV9
d_call: NA
j_call: TRBJ2-5
clone_size: NA
cdr3_aa: CASSVEGIAGSQYF
cdr3_nt: TGTGCCAGCAGCGTAGAGGGGATAGCAGGGTCCCAGTACTTC

v_call: TRBV29-1
d_call: TRBD1
j_call: TRBJ1-2
clone_size: NA
cdr3_aa: CSVAPTGAENYGYTF
cdr3_nt: TGCAGCGTCGCACCGACAGGGGCGGAGAACTATGGCTACACCTTC

v_call: TRBV2
d_call: NA
j_call: TRBJ1-4
clone_size: few
cdr3_aa: CASAQGGEKLFF
cdr3_nt: TGTGCCAGCGCCCAAGGCGGTGAAAAACTGTTTTTT

v_call: TRBV7-6
d_call: NA
j_call: TRBJ2-7
clone_size: few
cdr3_aa: CASSLGIGGAVAYEQYF
cdr3_nt: TGTGCCAGCAGCTTAGGAATTGGCGGAGCCGTCGCCTACGAGCAGTACTTC

v_call: TRBV2
d_call: NA
j_call: TRBJ2-7
clone_size: NA
cdr3_aa: CASRLRKGFYEQYF
cdr3_nt: TGTGCCAGCAGACTCAGAAAGGGGTTCTACGAGCAGTACTTC

v_call: TRBV11-2
d_call: NA
j_call: TRBJ2-1
clone_size: NA
cdr3_aa: CASSYEAGDYNEQFF
cdr3_nt: TGTGCCAGCAGTTACGAGGCAGGGGACTACAATGAGCAGTTCTTC

v_call: TRBV7-2
d_call: NA
j_call: TRBJ2-3
clone_size: few
cdr3_aa: CASSLSTPDTQYF
cdr3_nt: TGTGCCAGCAGCCTAAGCACCCCAGATACGCAGTATTTT

v_call: TRBV27
d_call: NA
j_call: TRBJ2-6
clone_size: once
cdr3_aa: CASTPLLGWAGSSSGANVLTF
cdr3_nt: TGTGCCAGCACACCTTTGCTAGGGTGGGCAGGGTCTAGCTCTGGGGCCAACGTCCTGACTTTC